These T cell receptor beta chains were read from a single sample in a study of T cell responses to AZD1222 COVID-19 vaccine. The assay was immunoSEQ multiplex PCR, and TCRdb's table has in-frame clones only and misses some. The sample contains about 110,000 clones, 81% of which appear only once. Sample: peripheral blood, taken on day 0 of AZD1222 vaccination. The receptors stem from an adult in good health. The CDR3 runs from the conserved cysteine through the conserved F or W. The D gene is left open where the match is weak. Clone size is not always given. Where it is, it says once, few, many or a class for expanded clones.

size: -
D: -
J: TRBJ2-1
V: TRBV19
CDR3: CASSTAEPWGRGREQFF
DNA: TGTGCCAGTAGTACAGCGGAGCCCTGGGGCCGGGGCCGGGAGCAGTTCTTC

size: -
D: TRBD1
J: TRBJ1-2
V: TRBV7-2
CDR3: CASSSSGGSVYGYTF
DNA: TGTGCCAGCAGCTCTTCAGGGGGCTCGGTCTATGGCTACACCTTC

size: -
D: TRBD1
J: TRBJ2-5
V: TRBV28
CDR3: CASRRDRGETQYF
DNA: TGTGCCAGCAGGCGGGACAGGGGGGAGACCCAGTACTTC

size: few
D: TRBD1
J: TRBJ1-1
V: TRBV6-5
CDR3: CASSRTGGEAFF
DNA: TGTGCCAGCAGCCGGACAGGGGGTGAAGCTTTCTTT

size: -
D: TRBD1
J: TRBJ1-1
V: TRBV19
CDR3: CASSIGQGIYSEAFF
DNA: TGTGCCAGTAGTATTGGACAGGGGATTTACTCTGAAGCTTTCTTT

size: -
D: -
J: TRBJ1-2
V: TRBV5-4
CDR3: CASSQGNGYTF
DNA: TGTGCCAGCAGCCAAGGTAATGGCTACACCTTC

size: -
D: -
J: TRBJ2-7
V: TRBV12-3/TRBV12-4
CDR3: CASSLTSYEQYF
DNA: TGTGCCAGCAGTCTCACCTCCTACGAGCAGTACTTC

size: -
D: -
J: TRBJ2-7
V: TRBV28
CDR3: CASSQTDYEQYF
DNA: TGTGCCAGCAGTCAGACAGATTACGAGCAGTACTTC

size: once
D: -
J: TRBJ1-5
V: TRBV30
CDR3: CAWSVIGGDNQPQHF
DNA: TGTGCCTGGAGTGTCATTGGGGGTGACAATCAGCCCCAGCATTTT

size: few
D: -
J: TRBJ1-4
V: TRBV28
CDR3: CASSSPGGESNEKLFF
DNA: TGTGCCAGCAGTTCCCCGGGCGGGGAGTCTAATGAAAAACTGTTTTTT

size: -
D: TRBD1
J: TRBJ1-1
V: TRBV3-1/TRBV3-2
CDR3: CASSPNRGRGNTEAFF
DNA: TGTGCCAGCAGCCCAAACAGGGGGAGGGGGAACACTGAAGCTTTCTTT

size: once
D: -
J: TRBJ1-2
V: TRBV12-3/TRBV12-4
CDR3: CASSLYNYGYTF
DNA: TGTGCCAGCAGTTTATATAACTATGGCTACACCTTC

size: -
D: TRBD1
J: TRBJ1-6
V: TRBV28
CDR3: CASRPGGGSYNSPLHF
DNA: TGTGCCAGCAGGCCAGGGGGGGGCTCCTATAATTCACCCCTCCACTTT

size: -
D: TRBD1
J: TRBJ1-1
V: TRBV7-8
CDR3: CASSFQQFDRGFEAFF
DNA: TGTGCCAGCAGCTTCCAACAATTCGACAGGGGGTTTGAAGCTTTCTTT

size: -
D: TRBD2
J: TRBJ2-7
V: TRBV7-2
CDR3: CASSLTSGGSYEQYF
DNA: TGTGCCAGCAGCTTAACTAGCGGGGGGTCCTACGAGCAGTACTTC

size: -
D: TRBD1
J: TRBJ2-3
V: TRBV5-1
CDR3: CASSFGTGAITDTQYF
DNA: TGCGCCAGCAGCTTCGGGACAGGGGCGATCACAGATACGCAGTATTTT

size: -
D: -
J: TRBJ2-7
V: TRBV5-5
CDR3: CASSFLGGRYEQYF
DNA: TGTGCCAGCAGCTTTCTAGGGGGGCGTTACGAGCAGTACTTC

size: -
D: -
J: TRBJ1-3
V: TRBV5-6
CDR3: CASSPVGSGNTIYF
DNA: TGTGCCAGCAGTCCCGTGGGGTCTGGAAACACCATATATTTT

size: many
D: -
J: TRBJ2-7
V: TRBV5-3
CDR3: CARSLYAGPSYEQYF
DNA: TGTGCCAGAAGCTTGTACGCAGGGCCATCCTACGAGCAGTACTTC

size: -
D: -
J: TRBJ1-4
V: TRBV24-1
CDR3: CATSDPPGEKLFF
DNA: TGTGCCACCAGTGATCCCCCGGGGGAAAAACTGTTTTTT

size: few
D: TRBD1
J: TRBJ1-2
V: TRBV2
CDR3: CANSAGGWSDGYTF
DNA: TGTGCCAACTCCGCAGGGGGCTGGAGCGATGGCTACACCTTC

size: -
D: TRBD2
J: TRBJ2-5
V: TRBV3-1/TRBV3-2
CDR3: CASSRGGGLRETQYF
DNA: TGTGCCAGCAGCCGAGGCGGGGGGCTAAGGGAGACCCAGTACTTC

size: -
D: -
J: TRBJ2-1
V: TRBV7-2
CDR3: CASSLQRAVNNEQFF
DNA: TGTGCCAGCAGCTTACAGAGGGCGGTTAACAATGAGCAGTTCTTC

size: -
D: TRBD2
J: TRBJ2-2
V: TRBV7-3
CDR3: CASSPHRGTSGANTGELFF
DNA: TGTGCCAGCAGCCCTCACCGCGGGACTAGCGGGGCCAACACCGGGGAGCTGTTTTTT

size: -
D: TRBD2
J: TRBJ2-7
V: TRBV27
CDR3: CASTSFGGGGRSEQYF
DNA: TGTGCCAGCACCTCTTTCGGGGGTGGCGGGAGGAGCGAGCAGTACTTC

size: -
D: -
J: TRBJ2-1
V: TRBV5-4
CDR3: CASSLERAIYEQFF
DNA: TGTGCCAGCAGCTTGGAACGGGCCATCTATGAGCAGTTCTTC

size: once
D: -
J: TRBJ1-1
V: TRBV29-1
CDR3: CSVVSGRNTEAFF
DNA: TGCAGCGTGGTGAGCGGGAGAAACACTGAAGCTTTCTTT

size: -
D: -
J: TRBJ1-2
V: TRBV5-1
CDR3: CASSLDPGAGGYTF
DNA: TGCGCCAGCAGCTTGGATCCGGGGGCAGGGGGCTACACCTTC

size: -
D: -
J: TRBJ2-2
V: TRBV10-1
CDR3: CASSESEREETGELFF
DNA: TGCGCCAGCAGTGAGTCGGAGAGGGAGGAAACCGGGGAGCTGTTTTTT

size: -
D: -
J: TRBJ2-7
V: TRBV6-1
CDR3: CASSEGTLQYF
DNA: TGTGCCAGCAGTGAGGGGACACTGCAGTACTTC

size: -
D: -
J: TRBJ1-1
V: TRBV18
CDR3: CASSPRATDTEAFF
DNA: TGTGCCAGCTCACCGAGGGCTACCGACACTGAAGCTTTCTTT

size: -
D: TRBD1
J: TRBJ2-3
V: TRBV24-1
CDR3: CATRDRGIRSTQYF
DNA: TGTGCCACCAGGGACAGGGGGATAAGAAGTACGCAGTATTTT

size: -
D: TRBD1
J: TRBJ1-2
V: TRBV28
CDR3: CASSRDSWDGYTF
DNA: TGTGCCAGCAGTCGGGACAGTTGGGATGGCTACACCTTC

size: -
D: -
J: TRBJ1-5
V: TRBV18
CDR3: CASSPVGVSNQPQHF
DNA: TGTGCCAGCTCACCAGTCGGCGTCAGCAATCAGCCCCAGCATTTT

size: -
D: TRBD1
J: TRBJ1-1
V: TRBV18
CDR3: CASSTVDRGTEAFF
DNA: TGTGCCAGCTCAACAGTCGACAGGGGCACTGAAGCTTTCTTT

size: -
D: -
J: TRBJ1-5
V: TRBV7-8
CDR3: CASSPQSYSNQPQHF
DNA: TGTGCCAGCAGCCCCCAGAGCTATAGCAATCAGCCCCAGCATTTT

size: few
D: -
J: TRBJ1-5
V: TRBV5-5
CDR3: CASSPHSGVNQPQHF
DNA: TGTGCCAGCAGCCCCCATTCAGGGGTCAATCAGCCCCAGCATTTT

size: -
D: -
J: TRBJ1-1
V: TRBV2
CDR3: CASSRTVEAFF
DNA: TGTGCCAGCAGTCGGACAGTTGAAGCTTTCTTT

size: -
D: -
J: TRBJ1-2
V: TRBV24-1
CDR3: CATSSQGKGYTF
DNA: TGTGCCACCAGTAGCCAGGGAAAGGGCTACACCTTC

size: -
D: TRBD2
J: TRBJ2-3
V: TRBV28
CDR3: CASSLSTSGRATSTDTQYF
DNA: TGTGCCAGCAGTTTATCCACTAGCGGGAGGGCCACCAGCACAGATACGCAGTATTTT

size: -
D: -
J: TRBJ2-4
V: TRBV15
CDR3: CATSRERGSLAKNIQYF
DNA: TGTGCCACCAGCAGAGAACGGGGCAGTCTAGCCAAAAACATTCAGTACTTC

size: -
D: TRBD1
J: TRBJ1-1
V: TRBV28
CDR3: CASRGQGLKAFF
DNA: TGTGCCAGCAGGGGACAGGGTCTCAAAGCTTTCTTT

size: -
D: TRBD2
J: TRBJ2-1
V: TRBV9
CDR3: CASSVEYRTSGKNEQFF
DNA: TGTGCCAGCAGCGTAGAGTATAGGACTAGCGGGAAAAATGAGCAGTTCTTC

size: -
D: -
J: TRBJ1-1
V: TRBV28
CDR3: CASSLRGEAFF
DNA: TGTGCCAGCAGCCTCAGGGGTGAAGCTTTCTTT

size: -
D: TRBD2
J: TRBJ2-2
V: TRBV7-6
CDR3: CASSRYSGANTGELFF
DNA: TGTGCCAGCAGCCGTTATAGCGGGGCGAACACCGGGGAGCTGTTTTTT

size: -
D: -
J: TRBJ2-2
V: TRBV3-1/TRBV3-2
CDR3: CASSLRTSTITGELFF
DNA: TGTGCCAGCAGTCTTCGGACCTCTACAATTACCGGGGAGCTGTTTTTT

size: -
D: TRBD1
J: TRBJ2-5
V: TRBV7-9
CDR3: CASSLGRQGSVQKTQYF
DNA: TGTGCCAGCAGCTTAGGGAGACAGGGCTCCGTCCAGAAGACCCAGTACTTC

size: -
D: -
J: TRBJ2-1
V: TRBV18
CDR3: CASSPQGLRTNEQFF
DNA: TGTGCCAGCTCACCACAGGGGCTGAGGACCAATGAGCAGTTCTTC

size: -
D: TRBD2
J: TRBJ2-3
V: TRBV27
CDR3: CASSLFSGSTDTQYF
DNA: TGTGCCAGCAGTTTATTTAGCGGGAGCACAGATACGCAGTATTTT

size: -
D: -
J: TRBJ2-1
V: TRBV27
CDR3: CASSLLGEVNEQFF
DNA: TGTGCCAGCAGTTTATTAGGGGAGGTCAATGAGCAGTTCTTC

size: -
D: TRBD1
J: TRBJ1-1
V: TRBV6-5
CDR3: CASSFTGTVNTEAFF
DNA: TGTGCCAGCAGTTTCACCGGGACAGTGAACACTGAAGCTTTCTTT

size: -
D: -
J: TRBJ1-1
V: TRBV24-1
CDR3: CATSMSGVNTEAFF
DNA: TGTGCCACCAGTATGTCGGGGGTGAACACTGAAGCTTTCTTT

size: -
D: TRBD2
J: TRBJ2-5
V: TRBV14
CDR3: CASSQEPAGGWETQYF
DNA: TGTGCCAGCAGCCAAGAGCCAGCGGGGGGCTGGGAGACCCAGTACTTC

size: once
D: TRBD1
J: TRBJ1-2
V: TRBV28
CDR3: CASRTGGYGYTF
DNA: TGTGCCAGCAGGACAGGGGGGTATGGCTACACCTTC

size: -
D: -
J: TRBJ1-5
V: TRBV28
CDR3: CASDRSNQPQHF
DNA: TGTGCCAGTGACAGGAGCAATCAGCCCCAGCATTTT

size: -
D: TRBD1
J: TRBJ1-5
V: TRBV7-2
CDR3: CASSWTGGNNQPQHF
DNA: TGTGCCAGCAGCTGGACAGGGGGCAACAATCAGCCCCAGCATTTT

size: -
D: TRBD1
J: TRBJ1-6
V: TRBV5-1
CDR3: CASSFMAGGADNSPLHF
DNA: TGCGCCAGCAGCTTTATGGCAGGGGGCGCGGATAATTCACCCCTCCACTTT

size: -
D: -
J: TRBJ2-6
V: TRBV3-1/TRBV3-2
CDR3: CASSQTWGASGLGANVLTF
DNA: TGTGCCAGCAGCCAAACTTGGGGAGCCTCGGGGTTGGGGGCCAACGTCCTGACTTTC

size: -
D: -
J: TRBJ2-1
V: TRBV27
CDR3: CASASSYNEQFF
DNA: TGTGCCAGCGCAAGCTCCTACAATGAGCAGTTCTTC